Shown below are 2 T cell receptor beta chains from a single sample sequenced in a study of CD8 T cells in ankylosing spondylitis. TCRdb redid the calling of the 5' RACE reads with MiXCR, one entry per CDR3 protein. The table lists about 360,000 distinct CDR3 sequences, approximately 20% of them singletons, with 13% in the top ten. The sequenced material came from blood, either unsorted or a sorted T cell fraction (not recorded which). The receptor set was obtained from a male donor with ankylosing spondylitis or in good health (not recorded which).

The chain combines TRBV5-6 with TRBJ2-3; 10 bases agree with TRBD2. The CDR3 extends over 16 amino acids. Unmatched junction bases numbered 7, after V lost 0 bases and J lost 6 bases. Germline CDR1 and CDR2: SGHDT and YYEEEE. CDR3 residues: CASSLVASGGADTQYF. CDR3 bases: TGTGCCAGCAGCTTGGTCGCTAGCGGGGGCGCCGATACGCAGTATTTT.

The chain has TRBV27 and TRBJ1-2, with TRBD1 identical over 12 bases. CDR3 length: 15 amino acids. The germline CDR1 and CDR2 sequences are MNHEY and SMNVEV (reference sequence). V was pared by 6 bases and J by 3 bases, with 5 bases of the junction left unmatched. The CDR3 loop reads CASSLGTGGHYGYTF. CDR3 DNA: TGTGCCAGCAGCCTCGGGACAGGGGGCCACTATGGCTACACCTTC.